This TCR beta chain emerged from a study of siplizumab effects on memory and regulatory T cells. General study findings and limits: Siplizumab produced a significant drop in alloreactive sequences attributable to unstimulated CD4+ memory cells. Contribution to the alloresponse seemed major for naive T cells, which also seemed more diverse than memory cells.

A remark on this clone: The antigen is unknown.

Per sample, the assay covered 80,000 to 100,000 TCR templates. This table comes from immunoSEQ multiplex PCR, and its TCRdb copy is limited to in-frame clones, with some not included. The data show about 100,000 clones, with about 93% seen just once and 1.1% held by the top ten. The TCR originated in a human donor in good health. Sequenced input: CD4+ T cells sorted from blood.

The CDR3 sequence: CSVLASYGYTF. CDR3 in DNA: TGCAGCGTTCTAGCAAGTTATGGCTACACCTTC. The chain links TRBV29-1 to TRBJ1-2; D uncertain. V was trimmed by 5 bases and J by 5 bases, leaving 9 bases between them. The germline V gene has CDR1 SQVTM and CDR2 ANQGSEA. This CDR3 spans 11 amino acids. Full variable domain (outside the CDR3, taken from reference TRBV29-1 and TRBJ1-2): SAVISQKPSRDICQRGTSLTIQCQVDSQVTMMFWYRQQPGQSLTLIATANQGSEATYESGFVIDKFPISRPNLTFSTLTVSNMSPEDSSIYLCSVLASYGYTFGSGTRLTVV.